This T cell receptor beta chain came from a study of cytomegalovirus exposure and HLA in healthy donors. Across the whole study: HLA-typed donors were the source of approximately 85 million unique TCRs, which an early data release held. Notes on the study in general: Most likely, a cluster of highly shared sequence variants arose as a sequencing artifact. An analysis that came later showed most CMV-associated TCR beta chains appearing HLA-restricted.

In the case of this clone: The target antigen is unknown.

In the PCR, 60 Vbeta and 13 Jbeta primers were used. Assay: immunoSEQ multiplex PCR; the TCRdb copy retains only in-frame clones and omits some. The sample records about 190,000 clones, about 69% being singletons. The CDR3 spans 13 residues. Unmatched junction bases numbered 2, after V lost 3 bases and J lost 5 bases. CDR1 and CDR2 (germline): SGHAT, FQNNGV. Specimen: PBMCs. This sequence originates from a man under 40 in good health and CMV-seropositive. The chain couples TRBV11-2 to TRBJ1-2, with 8 bases aligning to TRBD1. CDR3 loop: CASSFGTGYGYTF. DNA for the CDR3: TGTGCCAGCAGCTTCGGGACAGGATATGGCTACACCTTC.